This section outlines one T cell receptor beta chain sequence together with its context. Per the germline V gene, CDR1 is SGHRS and CDR2 is YFSETQ. The CDR3 totals 16 residues. The V gene end was trimmed by 1 base and the J gene end by 9 bases; junction bases not matched to a gene: 12. The repertoire was sequenced with immunoSEQ multiplex PCR; TCRdb's copy has only in-frame clones and lacks some. This repertoire shows tens of thousands of clones, 65% to 85% found once; its top ten account for approximately 4.1%. This sample was included in a study of OX40 agonist ivuxolimab in advanced cancers. This TCR was recovered from an adult with an advanced solid tumor such as melanoma, head and neck, liver or kidney cancer. The chain joins TRBV5-1 to TRBJ2-5; 10 bases agree with TRBD2. The specimen was CD4+ or CD8+ T cells sorted from blood, collected in a trial of the OX40 agonist ivuxolimab. The CDR3 loop is CASSLSPASGGKAQYF. The CDR3 coding sequence is TGCGCCAGCAGCTTGTCCCCCGCTAGCGGGGGTAAAGCCCAGTACTTC.